Listed below are T cell receptor beta chains from one sample, sequenced in a study of cytomegalovirus exposure and HLA in healthy donors. Data came from immunoSEQ multiplex PCR; TCRdb stores just in-frame clones and leaves some out. The top ten clones hold around 1% of a sample with some 230,000 clones, 85% to 95% of them seen once. Sequences were obtained from PBMCs. These receptors originate from a woman between 18 and 29 years old in good health and CMV-seronegative. The CDR3 runs from the conserved cysteine through the conserved F or W.

TRBV10-2,TRBJ2-1,CASRSDRATYNEQFF
TRBV5-5,TRBJ1-1,CASSLMTSTEAFF
TRBV9,TRBJ1-4,CASSVHRATNEKLFF
TRBV15,TRBJ1-2,CATSVDRTYYGYTF
TRBV7-2,TRBJ2-3,CASSPGQGRADTQYF
TRBV29-1,TRBJ2-2,CSVMKAANTGELFF
TRBV29-1,TRBJ1-1,CMTENTEAFF
TRBV4-1,TRBJ2-4,CASSQGGDNIQYF
TRBV6-5,TRBJ1-1,CASSGQGRTEAFF
TRBV27,TRBJ2-1,CASSPSRDEQFF
TRBV25-1,TRBJ2-7,CASSQTSKGEQYF
TRBV19,TRBJ2-7,CASKEGSGRAWAEQYF
TRBV19,TRBJ2-1,CASNPAGVSYNEQFF
TRBV5-1,TRBJ2-3,CASSSGLAGSSPDTQYF
TRBV19,TRBJ2-7,CASSIDRGFGEQYF
TRBV27,TRBJ1-4,CASSPTAGIPNEKLFF
TRBV9,TRBJ2-3,CASSVDLAGGVADTQYF
TRBV7-9,TRBJ1-3,CASSSTGQGSGNTIYF
TRBV6-1,TRBJ1-1,CASSVPGQGLRGAFF
TRBV5-8,TRBJ2-7,CASSFTGRDTYEQYF
TRBV19,TRBJ2-3,CASSSIAGNTDTQYF
TRBV6-1,TRBJ1-1,CASSVYEAWNTEAFF
TRBV9,TRBJ2-5,CASSVEGGGSYQETQYF
TRBV15,TRBJ2-1,CATILRASGRNNEQFF
TRBV18,TRBJ1-6,CASSQAHGNSPLHF
TRBV19,TRBJ2-1,CASSYRTGGDEQFF
TRBV5-1,TRBJ2-1,CASSAGLGLADNEQFF
TRBV18,TRBJ1-1,CASSPVQGVMAEAFF
TRBV30,TRBJ1-1,CAWSDAYGNTEAFF
TRBV5-1,TRBJ1-4,CASSLGQAARTNEKLFF
TRBV27,TRBJ2-5,CASSFGNPTSGEETQYF
TRBV29-1,TRBJ2-3,CSDTNLAFSSDTQYF
TRBV11-3,TRBJ1-1,CASSLGDSRVAFF
TRBV29-1,TRBJ1-1,CSVLDRNTEAFF
TRBV6-5,TRBJ1-2,CATRDRGYGYTF
TRBV6-5,TRBJ2-3,CASRQDRGRSDTQYF
TRBV28,TRBJ2-5,CASIGQGKLETQYF
TRBV11-3,TRBJ1-2,CASSLGRQVWYGYTF
TRBV9,TRBJ2-2,CASTNSGSFTGELFF
TRBV9,TRBJ2-5,CASSVVASGNQETQYF
TRBV23-1,TRBJ2-2,CASSQDGTGSSNTGELFF
TRBV7-9,TRBJ2-5,CASKPNQETQYF
TRBV5-1,TRBJ1-4,CASRTGVANEKLFF
TRBV5-6,TRBJ1-2,CASSLAGIYTF
TRBV5-4,TRBJ2-7,CASSAQGSGLSYEQYF
TRBV28,TRBJ1-1,CASSFPGGRDTEAFF
TRBV5-1,TRBJ2-3,CASSLQTGGTDTQYF
TRBV6-4,TRBJ2-3,CASRLSGARTDTQYF
TRBV5-4,TRBJ2-7,CASSPLGGPSYEQYF
TRBV30,TRBJ2-7,CAWSTQGIPYEQYF
TRBV2,TRBJ1-5,CASSEGPVRNQPQHF
TRBV4-1,TRBJ2-5,CASSQGLAGGGQETQYF
TRBV29-1,TRBJ1-2,CSVGEIYTF
TRBV29-1,TRBJ2-7,CSVGSRGSTYEQYF
TRBV4-1,TRBJ2-7,CASSQGTTGEVRTYEQYF